A selection of T cell receptor beta chains follows, all from one sample in a study of shared clonotypes between healthy human individuals. Libraries were prepared by immunoSEQ multiplex PCR; TCRdb keeps only in-frame clonotypes and omits some of them. Of 2,500,000 or so clones in the sample, more than 80% were seen once. The specimen was naive CD4+ T cells sorted from blood. These receptors all come from a young man in good health. CDR3s include the opening cysteine and the closing phenylalanine or tryptophan. A D gene is named only where the DNA matches it firmly. For some rows the clone size is stated as once, few or many, or as a class when expanded; others skip it.

J | size | V | D | CDR3 | DNA
TRBJ2-2 | - | TRBV18 | - | CASSPQGTGELFF | TGTGCCAGCTCACCACAGGGCACCGGGGAGCTGTTTTTT
TRBJ2-3 | - | TRBV4-1 | - | CASSQVDTQYF | TGCGCCAGCAGCCAAGTAGATACGCAGTATTTT
TRBJ2-1 | - | TRBV9 | - | CASSVEGVAAEQFF | TGTGCCAGCAGCGTGGAGGGGGTCGCCGCTGAGCAGTTCTTC
TRBJ1-4 | - | TRBV5-1 | - | CASSLGIDDGANEKLFF | TGCGCCAGCAGCTTGGGGATCGACGACGGGGCTAATGAAAAACTGTTTTTT
TRBJ2-1 | once | TRBV29-1 | TRBD1 | CSAGTGVNEQFF | TGCAGCGCAGGGACAGGGGTGAATGAGCAGTTCTTC
TRBJ2-2 | - | TRBV5-1 | - | CASSLDGELFF | TGCGCCAGCAGCTTAGACGGGGAGCTGTTTTTT
TRBJ2-7 | - | TRBV4-1 | - | CASSQDPARVRWEQYF | TGCGCCAGCAGCCAAGACCCGGCCAGGGTGCGTTGGGAGCAGTACTTC
TRBJ1-1 | once | TRBV30 | - | CAWSVRGQMTEAFF | TGTGCCTGGAGTGTGCGGGGGCAAATGACTGAAGCTTTCTTT
TRBJ2-1 | - | TRBV4-1 | - | CASSQGDRVYNEQFF | TGCGCCAGCAGCCAAGGGGACCGAGTTTACAATGAGCAGTTCTTC
TRBJ1-4 | - | TRBV2 | TRBD1 | CASSGGQGVKLFF | TGTGCCAGCAGTGGAGGACAGGGAGTGAAACTGTTTTTT
TRBJ2-1 | - | TRBV7-9 | TRBD1 | CASSKRASGGNEQFF | TGTGCCAGCAGCAAAAGGGCGTCAGGGGGCAATGAGCAGTTCTTC
TRBJ1-2 | - | TRBV28 | - | CASSLSGYGYTF | TGTGCCAGCAGTTTGTCAGGTTATGGCTACACCTTC
TRBJ2-7 | - | TRBV6-1 | - | CASSWGSNTEQYF | TGTGCCAGCAGCTGGGGGAGTAATACCGAGCAGTACTTC
TRBJ1-1 | - | TRBV10-2 | - | CASSERQTLNTEAFF | TGCGCCAGCAGTGAAAGACAGACCCTGAACACTGAAGCTTTCTTT
TRBJ2-7 | - | TRBV5-1 | TRBD2 | CASNIAGGKTYEQYF | TGCGCCAGCAACATAGCGGGGGGGAAAACCTACGAGCAGTACTTC
TRBJ1-2 | - | TRBV10-3 | - | CAIRGGNYGYTF | TGTGCCATCAGGGGTGGCAACTATGGCTACACCTTC
TRBJ2-5 | - | TRBV27 | - | CASSLLGRQETQYF | TGTGCCAGCAGTTTACTGGGACGCCAAGAGACCCAGTACTTC
TRBJ2-3 | - | TRBV30 | - | CAWSGATDTQYF | TGTGCCTGGAGTGGTGCTACAGATACGCAGTATTTT
TRBJ1-1 | - | TRBV28 | - | CASRSKRGRTEAFF | TGTGCCAGCCGCTCTAAGAGGGGTCGGACTGAAGCTTTCTTT
TRBJ1-6 | - | TRBV5-1 | - | CASSLGQSLSPLHF | TGCGCCAGCAGCTTGGGCCAGTCTCTTTCACCCCTCCACTTT
TRBJ2-7 | - | TRBV5-1 | TRBD2 | CASASGLPSYEQYF | TGCGCCAGCGCTAGCGGCCTGCCTTCCTACGAGCAGTACTTC
TRBJ1-6 | once | TRBV11-2 | - | CASSLTGGRDNSPLHF | TGTGCCAGCAGCTTAACGGGGGGCCGAGATAATTCACCCCTCCACTTT
TRBJ1-1 | - | TRBV7-8 | - | CASSLAITEAFF | TGTGCCAGCAGCTTAGCGATTACTGAAGCTTTCTTT
TRBJ2-7 | - | TRBV5-1 | TRBD2 | CASSSSGGTYEQYF | TGCGCCAGCAGCTCTAGCGGGGGGACATACGAGCAGTACTTC
TRBJ2-1 | - | TRBV6-6 | - | CASSRNEQFF | TGTGCCAGCAGCCGCAATGAGCAGTTCTTC
TRBJ2-7 | - | TRBV7-2 | - | CASSLPGPYEQYF | TGTGCCAGCAGCTTACCAGGGCCCTACGAGCAGTACTTC
TRBJ2-6 | - | TRBV6-4 | - | CASSDSGVGREFSGANVLTF | TGTGCCAGCAGTGACTCTGGGGTAGGCAGAGAATTCTCTGGGGCCAACGTCCTGACTTTC
TRBJ2-3 | - | TRBV7-2 | - | CASSPGGALSTDTQYF | TGTGCCAGCAGCCCCGGCGGGGCTCTTAGCACAGATACGCAGTATTTT
TRBJ2-7 | - | TRBV29-1 | - | CSVEDSSRYF | TGCAGCGTTGAAGACAGTAGTCGGTACTTC
TRBJ2-1 | few | TRBV7-2 | - | CASSLMNEQFF | TGTGCCAGCAGCTTAATGAATGAGCAGTTCTTC
TRBJ2-2 | - | TRBV6-1 | - | CASSEKGLSNTGELFF | TGTGCCAGCAGTGAAAAAGGACTGTCGAACACCGGGGAGCTGTTTTTT
TRBJ2-1 | - | TRBV7-2 | TRBD2 | CASSVVTGTSSYNEQFF | TGTGCCAGCAGCGTTGTAACCGGGACTAGCTCCTACAATGAGCAGTTCTTC
TRBJ1-1 | - | TRBV4-1 | - | CASSQTGTRAEAFF | TGCGCCAGCAGCCAGACCGGGACCCGGGCTGAAGCTTTCTTT
TRBJ2-1 | - | TRBV12-5 | TRBD1 | CASGSLDRGQDEQFF | TGTGCTAGTGGTTCCCTGGACAGGGGGCAGGATGAGCAGTTCTTC
TRBJ2-7 | - | TRBV6-1 | - | CASSPREGAREQYF | TGTGCCAGCAGTCCCAGGGAAGGGGCGAGGGAGCAGTACTTC
TRBJ2-7 | - | TRBV10-2 | - | CASSEFVGEQYF | TGCGCCAGCAGTGAGTTTGTTGGGGAGCAGTACTTC
TRBJ2-2 | - | TRBV27 | TRBD1 | CASSLSTQGAGELFF | TGTGCCAGCAGTTTATCGACACAGGGGGCCGGGGAGCTGTTTTTT
TRBJ2-2 | - | TRBV5-1 | - | CASSSIGANTGELFF | TGCGCCAGCAGCTCAATAGGGGCGAACACCGGGGAGCTGTTTTTT
TRBJ2-2 | once | TRBV28 | TRBD1 | CASSPPGQGSPGELFF | TGTGCCAGCAGTCCACCGGGACAGGGGAGCCCCGGGGAGCTGTTTTTT
TRBJ2-5 | - | TRBV5-1 | TRBD1 | CASSLASTGGMMETQYF | TGCGCCAGCAGCTTGGCCAGCACAGGGGGCATGATGGAGACCCAGTACTTC
TRBJ2-3 | - | TRBV6-1 | - | CASKDLLTDTQYF | TGTGCCAGCAAAGACTTACTGACAGATACGCAGTATTTT
TRBJ1-5 | - | TRBV9 | - | CASSVEENQPQHF | TGTGCCAGCAGCGTAGAGGAGAATCAGCCCCAGCATTTT
TRBJ2-2 | - | TRBV6-6 | - | CASSPGGQNTGELFF | TGTGCCAGCAGTCCCGGGGGGCAGAACACCGGGGAGCTGTTTTTT
TRBJ1-1 | - | TRBV6-1 | - | CASMGPMNTEAFF | TGTGCCAGCATGGGACCGATGAACACTGAAGCTTTCTTT
TRBJ2-7 | - | TRBV10-1 | - | CASSEGGLPYEQYF | TGCGCCAGCAGTGAAGGCGGGCTTCCCTACGAGCAGTACTTC
TRBJ1-3 | once | TRBV4-1 | - | CASSQESGISGNTIYF | TGCGCCAGCAGCCAAGAATCCGGAATCTCTGGAAACACCATATATTTT
TRBJ2-1 | - | TRBV11-2 | TRBD2 | CASSLAGLAANEQFF | TGTGCCAGCAGCTTAGCCGGACTAGCGGCCAATGAGCAGTTCTTC
TRBJ1-5 | once | TRBV19 | - | CASSSVMGGFGSNQPQHF | TGTGCCAGTAGTTCCGTCATGGGGGGCTTTGGTAGCAATCAGCCCCAGCATTTT
TRBJ1-2 | - | TRBV5-6 | - | CASSPQAVNYGYTF | TGTGCCAGCAGCCCCCAGGCGGTTAACTATGGCTACACCTTC
TRBJ1-1 | - | TRBV5-1 | - | CASSLVGDTEAFF | TGCGCCAGCAGCTTGGTTGGGGACACTGAAGCTTTCTTT
TRBJ2-3 | - | TRBV7-2 | - | CASSLVGGGGPDTQYF | TGTGCCAGCAGCTTAGTAGGGGGAGGGGGCCCAGATACGCAGTATTTT